One sample yielded the 32 T cell receptor beta chains listed below, sequenced in a study of blood T cell repertoires in COVID-19. Clones were sequenced by immunoSEQ multiplex PCR, and TCRdb holds only the in-frame ones, with some missing. In the table there are approximately 10,000 clones, around nine tenths of which are singletons. Sequenced sample: peripheral blood. All receptors derive from a human donor in a cohort sampled during active COVID-19.

This clone was seen once. This chain connects TRBV18 to TRBJ2-7; 7 nucleotides align to TRBD1. The ends lost 4 bases at V and 2 bases at J; junction bases unmatched: 20. The CDR3 has 19 amino acids. Germline V gene lookup returns CDR1 KGHSH and CDR2 LQKENI. CDR3 protein: CASSRKPKGTVNKPYEQYF. The CDR3 DNA sequence: TGTGCCAGCTCACGAAAGCCGAAAGGGACAGTCAATAAACCCTACGAGCAGTACTTC.

V usage is TRBV19 and J usage is TRBJ2-1, with 8 positions matching TRBD1. J lost 5 bases, V lost 6 bases, and 9 bases had no gene match. The CDR3 runs 15 residues. Germline-derived CDR1 and CDR2 are LNHDA and SQIVND (reference sequence). In DNA, the CDR3 is TGTGCCAGTAGCCCAACGGACAGGGTCGACAATGAGCAGTTCTTC. It encodes CASSPTDRVDNEQFF.

This rearrangement joins TRBV6-5 to TRBJ2-7, with 9 bases that match TRBD1. The CDR3 loop spans 13 amino acids. Per the germline V gene, CDR1 is MNHEY and CDR2 is SVGAGI. The V segment lost 8 bases and the J segment 3 bases; nucleotides outside the gene matches: 5. As DNA, the CDR3 is TGTGCCAGCCGGGGACAGGGCCTCTACGAGCAGTACTTC. It is translated as CASRGQGLYEQYF.

This chain joins TRBV4-1 and TRBJ2-3, with 7 nucleotides matching TRBD2. Germline lookup yields CDR1 MGHRA and CDR2 YSYEKL. CDR3 length: 15 residues. With 3 bases clipped from V and 0 bases from J, the junction kept 3 bases outside the gene matches. The CDR3 nucleotides read TGCGCCAGCAGCCATCTAGCGGCTAGCACAGATACGCAGTATTTT. Residues: CASSHLAASTDTQYF.

The rearrangement uses TRBV20-1 and TRBJ2-5; 7 bases align to TRBD2. Looked up from germline, CDR1 is DFQATT and CDR2 is SNEGSKA (reference sequence). J lost 4 bases, V lost 3 bases, and 11 bases had no gene match. The length of the CDR3 is 15 residues. Written as DNA, the CDR3 is TGCAGTGCTAGTTGGGAACTAGCGATCGGAGAGACCCAGTACTTC. The encoded protein is CSASWELAIGETQYF.

The chain carries TRBV9 and TRBJ2-7; 10 nucleotides match TRBD2. The V gene end was trimmed by 0 bases and the J gene end by 4 bases; junction bases not matched to a gene: 1. The germline gives CDR1 SGDLS, CDR2 YYNGEE. The CDR3 has 14 amino acids. CDR3 nucleotides: TGTGCCAGCAGCGTAGGGACTAGCGGATACGAGCAGTACTTC. Encoded protein: CASSVGTSGYEQYF.

The chain uses TRBV5-6 and TRBJ2-3, with 9 bases matching TRBD1. The CDR3 contains 13 residues. The V gene end was trimmed by 6 bases and the J gene end by 6 bases; junction bases not matched to a gene: 5. Germline V lookup: CDR1 SGHDT, CDR2 YYEEEE. CDR3 bases: TGTGCCAGCACGGGACAGGGCTGGGATACGCAGTATTTT. Protein: CASTGQGWDTQYF.

The CDR3 sequence is CAEKGGQGQVRGEKLFF. CDR3 nucleotides: TGTGCCGAAAAGGGGGGACAGGGGCAGGTTAGGGGAGAAAAACTGTTTTTT. The chain couples TRBV6-4 to TRBJ1-4; 10 positions agree with TRBD1. J was trimmed by 8 bases and V by 11 bases; bases with no gene match: 20. The CDR3 runs to 17 residues. Per germline, CDR1 MRHNA and CDR2 SNTAGT.

This clone turned up a few times. This chain links TRBV9 with TRBJ2-7; D is perhaps TRBD1 (6 bases). Trimming took 0 bases from V and 5 from J, leaving 12 bases between them. This CDR3 has 14 amino acids. Germline V gene lookup returns CDR1 SGDLS and CDR2 YYNGEE. The CDR3 bases are TGTGCCAGCAGCGTAGGACAGGCGACTAACGAGCAGTACTTC. Its translation: CASSVGQATNEQYF.

The rearrangement joins TRBV3-1 (or the pseudogene TRBV3-2) to TRBJ2-5; TRBD1 aligns across 9 bases. The CDR3 covers 17 residues. Trimming removed 11 bases from V and 9 bases from J; junction bases left unmatched: 25. Germline V gene sequence: CDR1 LGHDT, CDR2 YNNKEL (reference sequence). The CDR3 reads CAPSQSGTGTGPVPQYF. In DNA form, the CDR3 reads TGTGCCCCCAGTCAATCTGGGACCGGGACAGGGCCAGTCCCCCAGTACTTC.

The chain is built from TRBV10-3 and TRBJ2-1; 16 nucleotides match TRBD2. Germline V gene sequence: CDR1 ENHRY, CDR2 SYGVKD. V shed 10 bases and J 5 bases; nucleotides not matched to a gene: 8. This CDR3 comprises 16 residues. The CDR3 loop reads CATKGTSGRGNNEQFF. In DNA, the CDR3 is TGTGCCACCAAGGGGACTAGCGGGAGGGGAAACAATGAGCAGTTCTTC.

This chain connects TRBV6-1 to TRBJ1-5; D perhaps matches TRBD1 (6 bases). This CDR3 is built from 15 residues. Deletions cut 3 bases from V and 2 bases from J, with 11 bases between. Germline loops: CDR1 MNHNS, CDR2 SASEGT. CDR3 sequence: CASSDRWGRNQPQHF. CDR3 nucleotides: TGTGCCAGCAGTGATAGGTGGGGGCGCAATCAGCCCCAGCATTTT.

The sample holds one count of this clone. The gene calls are TRBV19 and TRBJ2-5, with 7 bases lining up with TRBD2. This CDR3 is 14 amino acids long. The ends lost 3 bases at V and 0 bases at J; junction bases unmatched: 1. CDR1 is LNHDA, CDR2 SQIVND, per germline (reference sequence). The CDR3 loop reads CASSIGTNQETQYF. The CDR3 DNA reads as TGTGCCAGTAGTATTGGGACTAACCAAGAGACCCAGTACTTC.

This clone was seen more than once but under ten times. V is TRBV7-9 and J is TRBJ1-6; D is uncertain. Per the germline V gene, CDR1 is SEHNR and CDR2 is FQNEAQ (reference sequence). V was pared by 5 bases and J by 0 bases, with 11 bases between. CDR3 length: 16 residues. The CDR3 region is CASSTEMSSYNSPLHF. In DNA, the CDR3 is TGTGCCAGCAGCACGGAGATGAGCTCCTATAATTCACCCCTCCACTTT. Filled out from reference TRBV7-9 and TRBJ1-6, the complete variable domain reads DTGVSQNPRHKITKRGQNVTFRCDPISEHNRLYWYRQTLGQGPEFLTYFQNEAQLEKSRLLSDRFSAERPKGSFSTLEIQRTEQGDSAMYLCASSTEMSSYNSPLHFGNGTRLTVT.

The CDR3 region has the DNA TGTGCCAGCAATCTGCGGGAGATAGATACGCAGTATTTT. Translating it yields CASNLREIDTQYF. The V call is TRBV6-5, the J call TRBJ2-3, with 7 bases lining up with TRBD2. CDR1 is MNHEY and CDR2 is SVGAGI in the germline V gene. The CDR3 length is 13 residues. Trimming cost V 7 bases and J 5 bases; bases outside gene matches: 6.

The chain combines TRBV25-1 with TRBJ2-3; 9 nucleotides align to TRBD2. CDR1 is MGHDK and CDR2 is SYGVNS in the germline V gene. The V gene end was trimmed by 2 bases and the J gene end by 5 bases; junction bases not matched to a gene: 8. The CDR3 length is 16 residues. The CDR3 nucleotides read TGTGCCAGCAGTGAACCCGGACTAGCGATGGGAGATACGCAGTATTTT. This translates into CASSEPGLAMGDTQYF. The whole variable domain, remainder taken from reference TRBV25-1 and TRBJ2-3, is EADIYQTPRYLVIGTGKKITLECSQTMGHDKMYWYQQDPGMELHLIHYSYGVNSTEKGDLSSESTVSRIRTEHFPLTLESARPSHTSQYLCASSEPGLAMGDTQYFGPGTRLTVL.

The J gene is TRBJ2-7, the V gene TRBV4-2; no clear D gene. The length of the CDR3 is 14 residues. Trimming took 0 bases from V and 0 from J, leaving 6 bases between them. The germline V gene has CDR1 LGHNA and CDR2 YNFKEQ. CDR3 amino acids: CASSQDPGSYEQYF. CDR3 in DNA: TGTGCCAGCAGCCAAGATCCGGGCTCCTACGAGCAGTACTTC.

V and J are TRBV27 and TRBJ1-6; D may be TRBD1 (5 bases). V lost 5 bases, J lost 14 bases, and 19 bases lay in between. This CDR3 comprises 14 residues. Germline V CDR1 and CDR2: MNHEY, SMNVEV (reference sequence). In DNA form, the CDR3 reads TGTGCCAGCAGTGGGGACGGGGGTATTGGGGCCCTCCACTTT. This encodes CASSGDGGIGALHF.

The chain couples TRBV29-1 to TRBJ1-2; 9 bases are shared with TRBD1. Germline trimming cut 7 bases from V and 3 bases from J; bases unmatched to any gene: 9. CDR1 is SQVTM and CDR2 is ANQGSEA in the germline V gene. The CDR3 is 14 amino acids. CDR3 coding DNA: TGCAGCGCAAGAAGACAGGGGGGAGACTATGGCTACACCTTC. Protein sequence: CSARRQGGDYGYTF.

The chain has TRBV5-1 and TRBJ2-2; the match to TRBD1 covers 7 bases. J was trimmed by 5 bases and V by 4 bases; bases with no gene match: 20. Germline assignment: CDR1 SGHRS and CDR2 YFSETQ. This CDR3 has 19 amino acids. CDR3 loop: CASSGTAAISPVRTGELFF. In DNA form, the CDR3 reads TGCGCCAGCAGCGGGACAGCAGCTATCAGTCCGGTGAGAACCGGGGAGCTGTTTTTT. Combining the CDR3 with reference TRBV5-1 and TRBJ2-2 gives the whole variable domain KAGVTQTPRYLIKTRGQQVTLSCSPISGHRSVSWYQQTPGQGLQFLFEYFSETQRNKGNFPGRFSGRQFSNSRSEMNVSTLELGDSALYLCASSGTAAISPVRTGELFFGEGSRLTVL.

This sequence joins TRBV15 and TRBJ2-1; no clear D. Germline V CDR1 and CDR2: LNHNV, YYDKDF (reference sequence). This CDR3 comprises 15 residues. The ends were cut back, 0 bases at V and 7 bases at J, with 13 bases in the middle. CDR3 nucleotides: TGTGCCACCAGCAGAGACCACGCGGCTCGGAATGAGCAGTTCTTC. This translates into CATSRDHAARNEQFF.

This chain links TRBV5-6 with TRBJ2-2; 7 bases line up with TRBD1. The CDR3 contains 16 residues. V lost 3 bases to trimming and J lost 0 bases; unmatched junction nucleotides: 5. CDR1 and CDR2 from the germline V gene are SGHDT and YYEEEE. The CDR3 sequence is CASSWSGGTNTGELFF. CDR3 nucleotide sequence: TGTGCCAGCAGCTGGTCAGGGGGTACGAACACCGGGGAGCTGTTTTTT.

This chain connects TRBV27 to TRBJ2-7; D possibly corresponds to TRBD1 (6 bases). CDR1 and CDR2 from the germline V gene are MNHEY and SMNVEV (reference sequence). V lost 7 bases and J lost 0, with 16 bases in between. The CDR3 is made up of 15 amino acids. CDR3 nucleotides: TGTGCCAGCACCCCTGTGGGGGCCAGCTCCTACGAGCAGTACTTC. Translation gives CASTPVGASSYEQYF.

This chain links TRBV19 with TRBJ2-7; 9 positions agree with TRBD2. CDR3 length equals 16 residues. The germline V gene has CDR1 LNHDA and CDR2 SQIVND (reference sequence). V shed 5 bases, J shed 0 bases, and the junction held 8 bases outside the gene matches. The CDR3 bases are TGTGCCAGTAGTTGGGTGACTAGCGGAAGCTCCTACGAGCAGTACTTC. It codes for CASSWVTSGSSYEQYF.

This sequence joins TRBV5-1 and TRBJ2-5; D gene unclear. V was clipped by 4 bases and J by 3 bases, with 7 bases between them. The CDR3 consists of 12 residues. CDR1 and CDR2 from the germline V gene are SGHRS and YFSETQ. The CDR3 DNA sequence: TGCGCCAGCAGCGAGAATGAAGAGACCCAGTACTTC. Encoded protein: CASSENEETQYF.

The rearrangement joins TRBV5-5 to TRBJ2-1; 9 bases map to TRBD1. Germline V CDR1 and CDR2: SGHKS, YYEKEE (reference sequence). The CDR3 extends over 15 amino acids. The junction had 11 bases not matched to a gene; V was cut back by 6 bases and J by 7 bases. The DNA of the CDR3 is TGTGCCAGCATCATAACCGGGACAGGGTGGAATGAGCAGTTCTTC. The encoded protein is CASIITGTGWNEQFF.

The gene calls are TRBV27 and TRBJ2-4, with TRBD1 as a possible D gene (6 bases). The CDR3 consists of 16 residues. V lost 5 bases and J lost 0, with 14 bases in between. CDR1 is MNHEY, CDR2 SMNVEV, per germline (reference sequence). CDR3 loop: CASSPGDIIAKNIQYF. CDR3 DNA: TGTGCCAGCAGTCCAGGGGACATCATAGCCAAAAACATTCAGTACTTC.

This clone was observed once. The V call is TRBV9, the J call TRBJ2-3; TRBD2 might be the D (6 bases). The CDR3 length is 14 residues. The V end lost 5 bases, the J end lost 1 base, and 11 bases lay between the germline ends. Germline V gene lookup returns CDR1 SGDLS and CDR2 YYNGEE. DNA for the CDR3: TGTGCCAGCAGGGCCGGGACTGGCACAGATACGCAGTATTTT. Protein sequence: CASRAGTGTDTQYF.

The chain employs TRBV19 and TRBJ2-3; a possible D gene is TRBD1 (5 bases). Looked up from germline, CDR1 is LNHDA and CDR2 is SQIVND (reference sequence). The germline V and J ends were trimmed by 2 bases and 2 bases, with 14 bases remaining between them. This CDR3 comprises 16 residues. Here the CDR3 DNA reads TGTGCCAGTAGTATACAGGGCGCCGCCGACACAGATACGCAGTATTTT. Its protein is CASSIQGAADTDTQYF.

V usage is TRBV19 and J usage is TRBJ1-2; 7 bases map to TRBD1. Germline CDR1 LNHDA, CDR2 SQIVND (reference sequence). The CDR3 runs to 16 residues. With V trimmed by 4 bases and J by 0 bases, 8 bases remained unmatched. CDR3 sequence reads: CASSTHRDSANYGYTF. The DNA for the CDR3 is TGTGCCAGTAGTACCCACCGGGACAGCGCTAACTATGGCTACACCTTC.

CDR3 region: CASSSRQGSEAFF. Here the CDR3 DNA reads TGTGCCAGCAGCTCCAGACAGGGCTCTGAAGCTTTCTTT. The chain uses TRBV7-9 and TRBJ1-1; 7 nucleotides line up with TRBD1. The length of the CDR3 is 13 residues. V was clipped by 4 bases and J by 6 bases; unmatched bases: 5. Germline CDR1 reads SEHNR; CDR2 reads FQNEAQ (reference sequence). Using reference TRBV7-9 and TRBJ1-1 for the parts outside the CDR3, the full variable domain is DTGVSQNPRHKITKRGQNVTFRCDPISEHNRLYWYRQTLGQGPEFLTYFQNEAQLEKSRLLSDRFSAERPKGSFSTLEIQRTEQGDSAMYLCASSSRQGSEAFFGQGTRLTVV.

This sequence joins TRBV5-1 and TRBJ2-2, with TRBD2 identical over 9 bases. Germline assignment: CDR1 SGHRS and CDR2 YFSETQ. This CDR3 is built from 16 residues. The junction had 4 bases not matched to a gene; V was cut back by 3 bases and J by 1 base. The CDR3 DNA reads TGCGCCAGCAGCTCCCTAGCGGGAATGAACACCGGGGAGCTGTTTTTT. This translates into CASSSLAGMNTGELFF. The variable domain in full, completed from reference TRBV5-1 and TRBJ2-2, reads KAGVTQTPRYLIKTRGQQVTLSCSPISGHRSVSWYQQTPGQGLQFLFEYFSETQRNKGNFPGRFSGRQFSNSRSEMNVSTLELGDSALYLCASSSLAGMNTGELFFGEGSRLTVL.